The rows below give T cell receptor beta chains drawn from one sample of a study of T cell responses to AZD1222 COVID-19 vaccine. Profiling relied on immunoSEQ multiplex PCR, and the TCRdb table lists in-frame clones only, not all of them. The sample contains approximately 90,000 clones, 90% of which appear only once. The source was peripheral blood, collected on day 0 of AZD1222 vaccination. The source of these receptors is an adult in good health. The CDR3 runs from the conserved cysteine through the conserved F or W. D genes are given only for firm matches. Clone size appears in some rows only: once, few, many, or a class for an expanded clone.

V gene	D gene	clone size	J gene	CDR3 protein	CDR3 DNA
TRBV14	.	.	TRBJ2-7	CASSQDHGAAYEQYF	TGTGCCAGCAGCCAAGATCACGGGGCGGCCTACGAGCAGTACTTC
TRBV5-6	.	.	TRBJ1-2	CASSFSRGLYGYTF	TGTGCCAGCAGCTTCTCCCGGGGGCTGTATGGCTACACCTTC
TRBV18	.	.	TRBJ1-2	CASSPQGRSPGYTF	TGTGCCAGCTCACCCCAAGGCAGGTCCCCGGGCTACACCTTC
TRBV9	TRBD1	.	TRBJ1-4	CASSVAAGTGTNEKLFF	TGTGCCAGCAGCGTAGCAGCCGGGACAGGGACTAATGAAAAACTGTTTTTT
TRBV7-9	TRBD1	.	TRBJ1-4	CASSSGQGIEKLFF	TGTGCCAGCAGCTCGGGACAGGGTATTGAAAAACTGTTTTTT
TRBV6-2/TRBV6-3	.	.	TRBJ1-1	CASSSPDTEAFF	TGTGCCAGCAGTTCCCCCGACACTGAAGCTTTCTTT
TRBV6-2/TRBV6-3	.	.	TRBJ1-5	CASSYGPGEGNQPQHF	TGTGCCAGCAGTTACGGTCCAGGGGAGGGCAATCAGCCCCAGCATTTT
TRBV7-2	TRBD1	.	TRBJ2-3	CASSPGDRFSTDTQYF	TGTGCCAGCAGCCCGGGGGACAGGTTTTCCACAGATACGCAGTATTTT
TRBV11-1	TRBD1	.	TRBJ1-1	CASSSGTVTNTEAFF	TGTGCCAGCAGCTCTGGGACAGTGACGAACACTGAAGCTTTCTTT
TRBV5-1	.	.	TRBJ1-6	CASSPSGGGSSPLHF	TGCGCCAGCAGCCCCTCCGGAGGAGGCAGTTCACCCCTCCACTTT
TRBV4-3	TRBD1	.	TRBJ1-2	CASSQGVQGSYGYTF	TGCGCCAGCAGCCAAGGGGTACAGGGGAGCTATGGCTACACCTTC
TRBV3-1/TRBV3-2	TRBD2	few	TRBJ2-1	CASSQGLSGGAGYNEQFF	TGTGCCAGCAGCCAAGGGCTTAGCGGGGGGGCTGGGTACAATGAGCAGTTCTTC
TRBV28	.	.	TRBJ1-2	CASNLVPYGYTF	TGTGCCAGTAATCTCGTCCCATATGGCTACACCTTC
TRBV6-5	.	once	TRBJ2-6	CASRDSGANVLTF	TGTGCCAGCAGGGACTCTGGGGCCAACGTCCTGACTTTC
TRBV7-9	TRBD2	.	TRBJ2-1	CASRPSVTSGGLPDNEQFF	TGTGCCAGCCGCCCCTCGGTGACTAGCGGGGGGCTACCTGACAATGAGCAGTTCTTC
TRBV7-6	.	.	TRBJ2-5	CASSLVEETQYF	TGTGCCAGCAGCTTAGTTGAAGAGACCCAGTACTTC
TRBV3-1/TRBV3-2	.	.	TRBJ2-3	CASSTSLTTQYF	TGTGCCAGCAGCACTAGCTTAACTACGCAGTATTTT
TRBV19	.	.	TRBJ1-2	CASTGTAVIGSYGYTF	TGTGCCAGTACAGGGACCGCGGTAATTGGTAGCTATGGCTACACCTTC
TRBV28	.	.	TRBJ2-2	CAMGQRTGELFF	TGTGCCATGGGCCAGCGCACCGGGGAGCTGTTTTTT
TRBV30	TRBD1	once	TRBJ2-5	CAWSQGVMETQYF	TGTGCCTGGAGTCAGGGGGTGATGGAGACCCAGTACTTC
TRBV5-6	.	.	TRBJ2-7	CASSATGRKSYEQYF	TGTGCCAGCAGCGCTACCGGGCGTAAATCCTACGAGCAGTACTTC
TRBV14	.	.	TRBJ2-7	CASTQPPEGLEQYF	TGTGCCAGCACACAGCCGCCCGAGGGGCTAGAGCAGTACTTC
TRBV6-5	.	.	TRBJ1-1	CASRGPTGVYTEAFF	TGTGCCAGCAGGGGACCGACAGGCGTGTACACTGAAGCTTTCTTT
TRBV19	.	once	TRBJ1-1	CASKPTGQTNTEAFF	TGTGCCTCCAAGCCAACAGGGCAGACGAACACTGAAGCTTTCTTT
TRBV7-9	.	.	TRBJ1-6	CASSPTRDLRLPLHF	TGTGCCAGCAGCCCCACCAGGGATCTTCGGTTACCCCTCCACTTT
TRBV18	.	.	TRBJ1-1	CASSPGPMNTEAFF	TGTGCCAGCTCACCGGGACCCATGAACACTGAAGCTTTCTTT
TRBV6-5	TRBD1	.	TRBJ1-2	CASSWQGAYGYTF	TGTGCCAGCAGTTGGCAGGGGGCCTATGGCTACACCTTC
TRBV4-1	.	.	TRBJ1-1	CASSQDFGNGGTEAFF	TGCGCCAGCAGCCAAGATTTCGGCAACGGAGGCACTGAAGCTTTCTTT
TRBV11-3	TRBD1	once	TRBJ1-6	CASIHRGQAGNSPLHF	TGTGCCAGCATTCACCGGGGACAGGCAGGGAATTCACCCCTCCACTTT
TRBV14	.	.	TRBJ1-1	CASSQVGGDRGSEAFF	TGTGCCAGCAGCCAAGTGGGAGGCGATAGGGGCTCTGAAGCTTTCTTT
TRBV18	.	.	TRBJ1-2	CASSPGQGYTF	TGTGCCAGCTCACCGGGACAAGGCTACACCTTC
TRBV6-2/TRBV6-3	TRBD2	.	TRBJ2-3	CASSSFTSVQSTDTQYF	TGTGCCAGCAGTTCCTTTACTAGCGTCCAGTCCACAGATACGCAGTATTTT
TRBV7-2	.	.	TRBJ1-5	CASSLLGFGRYSNQPQHF	TGTGCCAGCAGCTTGTTAGGGTTCGGGCGCTATAGCAATCAGCCCCAGCATTTT
TRBV4-3	.	.	TRBJ2-1	CASSQDQGGTRYNEQFF	TGCGCCAGCAGCCAAGATCAGGGGGGAACCCGCTACAATGAGCAGTTCTTC
TRBV6-5	.	.	TRBJ2-7	CASTPGQSYEQYF	TGTGCCAGCACCCCCGGGCAGTCCTACGAGCAGTACTTC
TRBV5-6	.	.	TRBJ1-1	CASSLLRDGGSSTFF	TGTGCCAGCAGCCTACTCAGGGACGGGGGGTCGTCGACTTTCTTT
TRBV6-6	.	.	TRBJ1-3	CASSHDGSSGNTIYF	TGTGCCAGCAGTCACGACGGAAGCTCTGGAAACACCATATATTTT
TRBV3-1/TRBV3-2	.	.	TRBJ2-1	CASSPRAVDEQFF	TGTGCCAGCAGCCCCCGGGCAGTTGATGAGCAGTTCTTC
TRBV7-2	TRBD2	.	TRBJ2-4	CASSAGLAGDKNIQYF	TGTGCCAGCAGCGCCGGACTAGCGGGGGACAAAAACATTCAGTACTTC
TRBV4-2	TRBD2	.	TRBJ2-3	CASSQGGGALDTQYF	TGTGCCAGCAGCCAAGGCGGGGGGGCCTTAGATACGCAGTATTTT